The source of this TCR beta chain is a study of blood T cell repertoires in COVID-19. Study summary: COVID-19 samples from acute and convalescent phases originated in the United States, Italy and Spain. T cells, B-cell-depleted T cells, or PBMCs supplied cDNA or gDNA.

The V end was cut by 0 bases, the J end by 1 base, with 5 bases between. The germline gives CDR1 SGDLS, CDR2 YYNGEE. This CDR3 comprises 15 residues. In the original processing: Reference gene primer amplification gave estimated nucleated cell counts. The method was immunoSEQ multiplex PCR; TCRdb's version includes in-frame clones alone and lacks a portion of them. V and J calls and clone size are given by that table; D and trimming were obtained from the DNA. The sample records about 130,000 clones, 90% to 95% being singletons. Followed longitudinally, the Seattle patients had been enrolled during active infection.

Sequences were obtained from peripheral blood. The genes are TRBV9 and TRBJ2-6; tentative D call: TRBD1 (5 bases). This sequence was found in a man aged 45 to 65 with COVID-19, enrolled during active disease. In DNA form, the CDR3 reads TGTGCCAGCAGCGTAGAGGGGTCTGGGGCCAACGTCCTGACTTTC. Translation: CASSVEGSGANVLTF.